The following is a TCR beta chain sequence with its context. The sample belongs to a study of T cell changes during pregnancy in multiple sclerosis. Profiled with immunoSEQ multiplex PCR; TCRdb holds only in-frame clones, not every one. The data show 15,000 to 20,000 clones, 88% seen once. This receptor was identified in a female donor in good health, enrolled as a control in a pregnancy study. Sequencing used CD4+ T cells from peripheral blood mononuclear cells, obtained in the first trimester of pregnancy.

The CDR3 bases are TGTGCCAGCAGCCTCCGACTACTCACAGATACGCAGTATTTT. It encodes CASSLRLLTDTQYF. V gene TRBV9 combines with J gene TRBJ2-3; tentatively, D is TRBD2 (5 bases). The CDR3 sequence is 14 residues long. V was shortened by 4 bases and J by 2 bases, with 11 bases between the two germline ends. Germline V gives CDR1 SGDLS, CDR2 YYNGEE.